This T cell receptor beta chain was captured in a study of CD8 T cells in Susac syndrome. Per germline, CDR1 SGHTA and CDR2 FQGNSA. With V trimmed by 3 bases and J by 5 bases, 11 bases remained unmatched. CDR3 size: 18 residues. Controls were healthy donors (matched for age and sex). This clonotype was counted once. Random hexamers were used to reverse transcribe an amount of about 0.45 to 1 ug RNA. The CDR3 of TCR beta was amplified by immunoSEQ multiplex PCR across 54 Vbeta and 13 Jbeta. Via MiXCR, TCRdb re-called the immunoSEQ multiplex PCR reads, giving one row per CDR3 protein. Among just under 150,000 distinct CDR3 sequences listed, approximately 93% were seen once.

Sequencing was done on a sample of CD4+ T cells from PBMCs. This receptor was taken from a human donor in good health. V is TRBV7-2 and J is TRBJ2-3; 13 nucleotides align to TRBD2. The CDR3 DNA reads TGTGCCAGCAGCTTCGCGCGACTAGCGGGAGGTGTTGGAGATACGCAGTATTTT. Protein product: CASSFARLAGGVGDTQYF.